Listed here are 26 T cell receptor beta chains from one sample, sequenced in a study of blood T cell repertoires in COVID-19. Sequenced by immunoSEQ multiplex PCR; TCRdb stores in-frame clones only, minus some. The sample gives about 120,000 clones, 65% to 85% of which show up once; 3.5% to 4% is in the top ten. The sequenced sample consisted of PBMCs or T cells enriched from blood (not recorded which). These receptors were obtained from a woman in her 30s who had recovered from COVID-19.

V is TRBV5-4 and J is TRBJ2-7; TRBD2 aligns across 8 bases. CDR1 is SGHNT and CDR2 is YYREEE in the germline V gene (reference sequence). After removal of 2 bases from V and 4 bases from J, the junction contained 8 bases not matched to a gene. This CDR3 contains 15 residues. Here the CDR3 DNA reads TGTGCCAGCAGCTTCGTACGGGAGGGCCAGTACGAGCAGTACTTC. Translated, it gives CASSFVREGQYEQYF.

The V call is TRBV28, the J call TRBJ2-1; TRBD2 agrees at 14 bases. Germline V gene data show CDR1 as MDHEN and CDR2 as SYDVKM. This CDR3 spans 16 amino acids. V lost 8 bases, J lost 7 bases, and 10 bases stayed unmatched. CDR3 sequence: CASLGLAGEMSNEQFF. Written as DNA, the CDR3 is TGTGCCAGCCTGGGACTAGCGGGAGAAATGAGTAATGAGCAGTTCTTC.

This clone was observed a handful of times. The chain links TRBV2 to TRBJ2-2; 10 bases match TRBD2. The CDR3 has 17 residues. Trimming removed 3 bases from V and 0 bases from J; junction bases left unmatched: 4. The germline V gene encodes CDR1 SNHLY and CDR2 FYNNEI. For the CDR3, the DNA is TGTGCCAGCAGTGATTTGACTAGCGGGCCGAACACCGGGGAGCTGTTTTTT. It translates to CASSDLTSGPNTGELFF.

The rearrangement joins TRBV5-8 to TRBJ2-5; 12 positions agree with TRBD2. CDR1 SGHTS and CDR2 YDEGEE come from the germline V gene. Trimming at V came to 0 bases and at J to 9 bases, leaving 3 bases not matched to a gene. The CDR3 is 14 amino acids. CDR3 DNA sequence: TGTGCCAGCAGCTTGGGACTAGCGGGAGTGTCCCAGTACTTC. Its protein is CASSLGLAGVSQYF.

A few counts support this clone. The chain employs TRBV7-2 and TRBJ2-7, with 13 bases that match TRBD2. Germline V gene data show CDR1 as SGHTA and CDR2 as FQGNSA. CDR3 size: 16 residues. V shed 0 bases, J shed 6 bases, and the junction held 5 bases outside the gene matches. In nucleotides, the CDR3 is TGTGCCAGCAGCTTAGCGGGGACTAGCGGGACGCTCGAGCAGTACTTC. Its protein is CASSLAGTSGTLEQYF. Full variable domain (rest looked up from reference TRBV7-2 and TRBJ2-7): GAGVSQSPSNKVTEKGKDVELRCDPISGHTALYWYRQSLGQGLEFLIYFQGNSAPDKSGLPSDRFSAERTGGSVSTLTIQRTQQEDSAVYLCASSLAGTSGTLEQYFGPGTRLTVT.

This clone was observed a handful of times. The V gene is TRBV30, the J gene TRBJ2-1; maybe TRBD2 (6 bases). Germline CDR1 GTSNPN, CDR2 SVGIG (reference sequence). V lost 2 bases and J lost 9, with 11 bases in between. The CDR3 has 12 residues. Written as DNA, the CDR3 is TGTGCCTGGAGTCGACAGCGGGCTGAGCAGTTCTTC. This gives the protein CAWSRQRAEQFF.

This rearrangement joins TRBV7-2 to TRBJ2-3; tentatively, D is TRBD2 (6 bases). CDR3 size: 14 residues. The V and J ends lost 3 bases and 2 bases respectively, with 9 bases between them. Germline lookup yields CDR1 SGHTA and CDR2 FQGNSA. The CDR3: CASSLAGYTDTQYF. CDR3 DNA sequence: TGTGCCAGCAGCTTGGCGGGATACACAGATACGCAGTATTTT.

The V and J genes are TRBV2 and TRBJ2-2, with D uncertain. V was pared by 5 bases and J by 4 bases, with 5 bases between. CDR3 length equals 12 residues. CDR1 is SNHLY and CDR2 is FYNNEI in the germline V gene. This CDR3 is CASSRSTGELFF. In nucleotides, the CDR3 is TGTGCCAGCAGTAGGAGCACCGGGGAGCTGTTTTTT. Full variable domain (missing parts from reference TRBV2 and TRBJ2-2): EPEVTQTPSHQVTQMGQEVILRCVPISNHLYFYWYRQILGQKVEFLVSFYNNEISEKSEIFDDQFSVERPDGSNFTLKIRSTKLEDSAMYFCASSRSTGELFFGEGSRLTVL.

The gene calls are TRBV18 and TRBJ2-2; D is unresolved. The CDR3 sequence is 14 residues long. V was shortened by 2 bases and J by 2 bases, with 6 bases between the two germline ends. The germline V gene encodes CDR1 KGHSH and CDR2 LQKENI. CDR3 region: CASSPFPNTGELFF. The CDR3 DNA follows: TGTGCCAGCTCACCATTCCCTAACACCGGGGAGCTGTTTTTT.

The V gene is TRBV11-2, the J gene TRBJ2-1; D uncertain. The germline V gene has CDR1 SGHAT and CDR2 FQNNGV. The CDR3 runs to 15 residues. V lost 7 bases and J 0 bases, leaving 13 bases between the germline ends. The DNA of the CDR3 is TGTGCCAGCAACCTCCGGGTAAGCTCCTACAATGAGCAGTTCTTC. This translates into CASNLRVSSYNEQFF.

The chain carries TRBV7-8 and TRBJ2-3, with TRBD2 matching over 10 bases. CDR3 length equals 16 residues. V lost 1 base, J lost 4 bases, and 5 bases stayed unmatched. Germline V gene lookup returns CDR1 SGHVS and CDR2 FQNEAQ. CDR3 region: CASSLGGSGRADTQYF. CDR3 nucleotide sequence: TGTGCCAGCAGCTTAGGGGGGAGCGGGAGGGCAGATACGCAGTATTTT.

This chain's CDR3 is CASSQLAGASNEQFF. CDR3 nucleotide sequence: TGTGCCAGCAGCCAACTAGCGGGAGCATCGAATGAGCAGTTCTTC. This chain joins TRBV7-2 and TRBJ2-1, with 11 bases identical to TRBD2. The CDR3 sequence is 15 residues long. Trimming removed 5 bases from V and 7 bases from J; junction bases left unmatched: 7. CDR1 is SGHTA, CDR2 FQGNSA, per germline.

V and J are TRBV6-1 and TRBJ1-2, with D maybe TRBD1 (5 bases). This CDR3 is built from 15 residues. Germline CDR1 is MNHNS and CDR2 is SASEGT. V lost 0 bases and J lost 4, with 12 bases in between. CDR3 protein: CASSEAGGVGYGYTF. The CDR3 bases are TGTGCCAGCAGTGAAGCGGGGGGTGTAGGCTATGGCTACACCTTC.

The chain combines TRBV6-6 with TRBJ2-1; 8 positions match TRBD1. V lost 5 bases and J lost 8; bases outside the gene matches: 8. Germline lookup yields CDR1 MNHNY and CDR2 SVGAGI (reference sequence). This CDR3 is built from 14 residues. CDR3 amino acids: CASSPWTGMDEQFF. The CDR3 nucleotides read TGTGCCAGCAGTCCATGGACAGGGATGGATGAGCAGTTCTTC.

V is TRBV11-2 and J is TRBJ2-7; 11 nucleotides match TRBD2. Trimming cost V 5 bases and J 5 bases; bases outside gene matches: 11. Germline V gene lookup returns CDR1 SGHAT and CDR2 FQNNGV. The CDR3 runs 16 residues. CDR3 protein: CASSLNSGRAFDEQYF. The CDR3 nucleotides are TGTGCCAGCAGCCTAAATAGCGGGAGGGCCTTCGACGAGCAGTACTTC.

The chain carries TRBV7-2 and TRBJ2-7; D is perhaps TRBD1 (6 bases). CDR3 length equals 18 residues. Germline lookup yields CDR1 SGHTA and CDR2 FQGNSA. Deletions cut 6 bases from V and 2 bases from J, with 26 bases between. CDR3 loop: CASSSQTGFFRFTYEQYF. In DNA form, the CDR3 reads TGTGCCAGCAGTTCCCAGACAGGTTTCTTTCGATTCACCTACGAGCAGTACTTC. Using reference TRBV7-2 and TRBJ2-7 for the parts outside the CDR3, the full variable domain is GAGVSQSPSNKVTEKGKDVELRCDPISGHTALYWYRQSLGQGLEFLIYFQGNSAPDKSGLPSDRFSAERTGGSVSTLTIQRTQQEDSAVYLCASSSQTGFFRFTYEQYFGPGTRLTVT.

This chain uses TRBV12-3 or TRBV12-4 with TRBJ1-4; 7 bases are shared with TRBD1. The CDR3 totals 11 residues. V shed 6 bases and J 14 bases; nucleotides not matched to a gene: 6. CDR3 region: CASSSDRSLFF. In DNA form, the CDR3 reads TGTGCCAGCAGCTCGGACAGGTCTCTGTTTTTT.

The chain has TRBV28 and TRBJ2-5; 8 nucleotides line up with TRBD1. The germline gives CDR1 MDHEN, CDR2 SYDVKM. The CDR3 contains 13 residues. V dropped 5 bases and J dropped 6; count of bases not matched to a gene: 5. Here the CDR3 DNA reads TGTGCCAGCAGTGTACAGGGGGTCAAGACCCAGTACTTC. It translates to CASSVQGVKTQYF.

The J gene is TRBJ2-1, the V gene TRBV28; the D gene is possibly TRBD2 (7 bases). The length of the CDR3 is 14 residues. Germline loops: CDR1 MDHEN, CDR2 SYDVKM. Trimming took off 6 bases at V and 9 bases at J, with 18 bases between the two ends. CDR3 coding DNA: TGTGCCAGCAGGTGGCGGGAGAGCAGGGGTGAGCAGTTCTTC. It specifies CASRWRESRGEQFF.

This clone was picked up many times. Other DNA sequences in the sample encode the same CDR3. The gene calls are TRBV9 and TRBJ1-1; a possible D gene is TRBD1 (5 bases). Germline V gene sequence: CDR1 SGDLS, CDR2 YYNGEE. Deletions cut 3 bases from V and 3 bases from J, with 9 bases between. CDR3 length: 13 amino acids. CDR3 region: CASSAGQDTEAFF. DNA for the CDR3: TGTGCCAGCAGCGCCGGACAAGACACTGAAGCTTTCTTT.

This chain connects TRBV18 to TRBJ2-2; 8 bases are shared with TRBD1. V was clipped by 6 bases and J by 1 base; unmatched bases: 4. The germline gives CDR1 KGHSH, CDR2 LQKENI. The CDR3 is 15 residues long. The CDR3 DNA sequence: TGTGCCAGCTCCACGGGGACAGGGAACACCGGGGAGCTGTTTTTT. Amino acids: CASSTGTGNTGELFF.

The chain couples TRBV7-9 to TRBJ1-5, with 9 bases identical to TRBD1. Trimming at V came to 3 bases and at J to 5 bases, leaving 2 bases not matched to a gene. The CDR3 is made up of 14 amino acids. The germline CDR1 and CDR2 sequences are SEHNR and FQNEAQ (reference sequence). The CDR3 coding sequence is TGTGCCAGCAGCTTTGACAGGGGGGATCAGCCCCAGCATTTT. Residues: CASSFDRGDQPQHF.

The rearrangement uses TRBV7-9 and TRBJ1-2; 7 bases agree with TRBD1. CDR1 and CDR2 (germline): SEHNR, FQNEAQ (reference sequence). With 4 bases clipped from V and 13 bases from J, the junction kept 12 bases outside the gene matches. CDR3 length equals 13 residues. CDR3 coding DNA: TGTGCCAGCAGCTCCGAAACAGGGGCGCGGCCCACCTTC. Amino acids: CASSSETGARPTF.

In the case of this clone: Its ends do not fully match the called genes, so a read error is possible. The V call is TRBV19, the J call TRBJ2-4; 7 positions match TRBD2. Per germline, CDR1 LNHDA and CDR2 SQIVND (reference sequence). There are 15 residues in the CDR3. The CDR3 loop reads CASSIVAGAFMISLF. CDR3 coding DNA: TGTGCCAGTAGTATTGTGGCGGGAGCGTTCATGATCAGCCTCTTC.

The rearrangement links TRBV12-3 or TRBV12-4 to TRBJ2-1, with 7 bases fitting TRBD1. The trim removed 1 base at V and 8 bases at J, leaving 2 bases unmatched. The CDR3 covers 13 residues. The CDR3 here is CASSLDRGDEQFF. The CDR3 nucleotides read TGTGCCAGCAGTTTAGACAGGGGCGATGAGCAGTTCTTC.

The chain employs TRBV24-1 and TRBJ2-1; 7 bases are a match to TRBD1. From germline, CDR1 is KGHDR and CDR2 SFDVKD. The V gene end was trimmed by 1 base and the J gene end by 3 bases; junction bases not matched to a gene: 5. CDR3 length: 16 amino acids. The CDR3 reads CATSDLEGQSYNEQFF. Written as DNA, the CDR3 is TGTGCCACCAGTGATTTAGAGGGACAGAGCTACAATGAGCAGTTCTTC.